This TCR beta chain was sequenced in a study of blood T cell repertoires in COVID-19. As for the study in general: Sources were T cells, B-cell-depleted T cells, or PBMCs; the material itself was cDNA or gDNA.

Original methodology: Amplified reference gene primers provided the basis for estimating nucleated cell counts. Profiled with immunoSEQ multiplex PCR; TCRdb holds only in-frame clones, not every one. Clonal size and the V and J genes are those of that table, whereas D and trimming came from the DNA. The sample lists 320,000 or so clones, roughly 87% occurring once. V dropped 6 bases and J dropped 0 bases, with 12 bases sitting between them. CDR3 length: 15 residues. CDR1 is LNHDA and CDR2 is SQIVND in the germline V gene (reference sequence). Participants' own reports of clinical history determined their cohort assignment.

V is TRBV19 and J is TRBJ1-5, with D tentatively TRBD1 (6 bases). This sequence originates from a woman aged 30 to 39 who had recovered from COVID-19. The specimen was PBMCs or T cells enriched from blood (not recorded which). CDR3 protein: CASSPTGISNQPQHF. In DNA, the CDR3 is TGTGCCAGTAGCCCCACAGGGATTAGCAATCAGCCCCAGCATTTT.